This T cell receptor beta chain is drawn from a study of cytomegalovirus exposure and HLA in healthy donors. Turning to this clone: Antigen specificity is unknown.

Primers: 60 Vbeta forward and 13 Jbeta reverse. Assay: immunoSEQ multiplex PCR; the TCRdb copy retains only in-frame clones and omits some. This table has approximately 190,000 clones, over 60% appearing once. Broader study findings: Cytomegalovirus-associated status was assigned to about 170 TCR beta chains. Earlier analysis looked at TCR beta V segments, and most were productive about 87% or about 30% of the time.

The CDR3 is 15 amino acids. The germline gives CDR1 SGHTA, CDR2 FQGNSA. Trimming pared 2 bases from V and 5 bases from J, leaving 14 bases between. The sequence was collected from a woman in her twenties or thirties in good health and CMV-seropositive. The sample was PBMCs. V and J are TRBV7-2 and TRBJ2-3; D may be TRBD2 (5 bases). The CDR3 loop is CASSLPLAMRDTQYF. CDR3 sequence (DNA): TGTGCCAGCAGCTTACCCTTAGCGATGCGAGATACGCAGTATTTT.